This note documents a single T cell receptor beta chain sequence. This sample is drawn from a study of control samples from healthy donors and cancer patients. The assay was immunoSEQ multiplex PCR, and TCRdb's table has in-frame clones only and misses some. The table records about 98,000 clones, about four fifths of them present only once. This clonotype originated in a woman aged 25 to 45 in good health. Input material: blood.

The CDR3 region is CASSRQGGLSSPLHF. CDR3 bases: TGTGCCAGCAGCAGACAGGGGGGCCTATCTTCACCCCTCCACTTT. The gene calls are TRBV11-2 and TRBJ1-6; 9 bases line up with TRBD1. Trimming removed 5 bases from V and 9 bases from J; junction bases left unmatched: 8. The CDR3 has 15 residues. The germline V gene encodes CDR1 SGHAT and CDR2 FQNNGV.